One and the same sample provided the 20 T cell receptor beta chains below, sequenced in a study of CD8+CD57+ T cells in acquired aplastic anemia. Template material for TCR beta VDJ and CDR3 profiling consisted of genomic DNA. TCRdb processed the reads anew with MiXCR; each CDR3 protein has one entry. The repertoire holds about 180,000 distinct CDR3 sequences, roughly three fifths seen once, with about 42% in the top ten. Those patients picked for sequencing had displayed CD8+CD57+ cell expansion on flow cytometry. The sample consisted of sorted CD4+, CD8+, or CD8+CD57+ T cells (not recorded which) from PBMCs. The receptors stem from a human donor with aplastic anemia.

This chain uses TRBV19 with TRBJ2-7; 11 bases line up with TRBD2. V was pared by 5 bases and J by 2 bases, with 5 bases of the junction left unmatched. CDR3 size: 15 residues. Germline lookup yields CDR1 LNHDA and CDR2 SQIVND (reference sequence). As DNA, the CDR3 is TGTGCCAGTAGTGTGCTAGCGGGGGGACCCTACGAGCAGTACTTC. Residues: CASSVLAGGPYEQYF.

V usage is TRBV11-2 and J usage is TRBJ2-5, with TRBD1 as a possible D gene (6 bases). The germline gives CDR1 SGHAT, CDR2 FQNNGV. V dropped 1 base and J dropped 7 bases, with 19 bases sitting between them. This CDR3 has 16 amino acids. The CDR3 DNA follows: TGTGCCAGCAGCTTAGGAGGGGGAGAGTTGGAAGGGACCCAGTACTTC. This codes for CASSLGGGELEGTQYF.

Of note for this clonotype: Without the conserved terminal phenylalanine or tryptophan, this CDR3 likely stems from a read error. This chain uses TRBV25-1 with TRBJ1-1, with 7 bases matching TRBD1. Germline values: CDR1 MGHDK, CDR2 SYGVNS. The CDR3 totals 13 residues. DNA for the CDR3: TGTGTCAGCAGTGATTTAGGGGGCGCCTTGGCTTTCCTT. Amino acids: CVSSDLGGALAFL.

The chain couples TRBV4-1 to TRBJ2-5; D ambiguous. The CDR3 extends over 15 amino acids. V shed 4 bases and J shed 2 bases, with 14 bases lying between them. Germline CDR1 MGHRA, CDR2 YSYEKL. The CDR3 protein is CASSPLQRLQETQYF. The CDR3 DNA is TGCGCCAGCAGCCCCCTCCAGCGTCTTCAAGAGACCCAGTACTTC.

The V gene is TRBV20-1, the J gene TRBJ1-5; D gene unclear. Trimming left V 8 bases short and J 9 bases short, with 17 bases between. Looked up from germline, CDR1 is DFQATT and CDR2 is SNEGSKA (reference sequence). CDR3 size: 12 residues. The CDR3 coding sequence is TGCAGTACCGGAGGACTGGAGGGGCCCCAGCATTTT. Translation gives CSTGGLEGPQHF.

This rearrangement joins TRBV15 to TRBJ2-5, with 10 bases aligning to TRBD2. V lost 0 bases and J lost 4; bases outside the gene matches: 2. Germline V gene data show CDR1 as LNHNV and CDR2 as YYDKDF (reference sequence). The CDR3 sequence is 15 residues long. The CDR3 sequence is CATSREAGGIETQYF. The CDR3 DNA reads TGTGCCACCAGCAGAGAAGCGGGAGGGATAGAGACCCAGTACTTC.

This chain connects TRBV7-9 to TRBJ2-2, with a tentative D call TRBD2 (5 bases). The germline CDR1 and CDR2 sequences are SEHNR and FQNEAQ (reference sequence). CDR3 length: 15 residues. Trimming took 5 bases from V and 3 from J, leaving 13 bases between them. CDR3 amino acids: CASSAGMGYTGELFF. The CDR3 DNA reads as TGTGCCAGCAGCGCCGGGATGGGTTACACCGGGGAGCTGTTTTTT.

The chain links TRBV20-1 to TRBJ1-5; D is unclear. This CDR3 has 14 amino acids. Trimming took off 6 bases at V and 5 bases at J, with 17 bases between the two ends. Germline V lookup: CDR1 DFQATT, CDR2 SNEGSKA (reference sequence). Here the CDR3 DNA reads TGCAGTGCAACTAGGTATGGGTGGGATCAGCCCCAGCATTTT. This codes for CSATRYGWDQPQHF.

V usage is TRBV7-9 and J usage is TRBJ2-7; 7 nucleotides agree with TRBD2. The germline gives CDR1 SEHNR, CDR2 FQNEAQ (reference sequence). V was pared by 6 bases and J by 5 bases, with 4 bases of the junction left unmatched. The CDR3 is made up of 12 amino acids. The CDR3 nucleotides read TGTGCCAGCAGTAGCGGGTTGGACGAGCAGTACTTC. It codes for CASSSGLDEQYF. Looking up the rest from reference TRBV7-9 and TRBJ2-7 gives the full variable domain: DTGVSQNPRHKITKRGQNVTFRCDPISEHNRLYWYRQTLGQGPEFLTYFQNEAQLEKSRLLSDRFSAERPKGSFSTLEIQRTEQGDSAMYLCASSSGLDEQYFGPGTRLTVT.

This rearrangement joins TRBV7-9 to TRBJ2-3; TRBD2 matches 7 bases. This CDR3 region has 15 residues. CDR1 is SEHNR and CDR2 is FQNEAQ in the germline V gene (reference sequence). The V and J ends lost 4 bases and 4 bases, in that order; junction bases with no gene match: 8. Written as DNA, the CDR3 is TGTGCCAGCAGCTCACGGGACTACCAAGCAGATACGCAGTATTTT. Translation: CASSSRDYQADTQYF.

The V gene is TRBV7-9, the J gene TRBJ2-1; D is possibly TRBD1 (5 bases). CDR3 size: 14 residues. Trimming left V 3 bases short and J 6 bases short, with 12 bases between. Germline CDR1 SEHNR, CDR2 FQNEAQ (reference sequence). CDR3 coding DNA: TGTGCCAGCAGCTTTCAACAGGCCCTCAATGAGCAGTTCTTC. It codes for CASSFQQALNEQFF.

The CDR3 region is CASSPPSDHFYGYTF. CDR3 DNA sequence: TGTGCCAGCAGTCCCCCCTCAGACCACTTCTATGGCTACACCTTC. This chain connects TRBV2 to TRBJ1-2; D unresolved. Germline V gene lookup returns CDR1 SNHLY and CDR2 FYNNEI. The CDR3 is 15 amino acids. The germline V and J ends were trimmed by 5 bases and 4 bases, with 17 bases remaining between them.

The CDR3 loop reads CSVPGQNTGELFF. The CDR3 DNA follows: TGCAGCGTGCCGGGACAAAACACCGGGGAGCTGTTTTTT. The gene calls are TRBV29-1 and TRBJ2-2; D may be TRBD1 (6 bases). The CDR3 is 13 amino acids. Germline CDR1 and CDR2: SQVTM and ANQGSEA. The germline V and J ends were trimmed by 6 bases and 2 bases, with 10 bases remaining between them.

This chain uses TRBV7-9 with TRBJ1-3; D gene unclear. The V gene's germline CDR1 is SEHNR and CDR2 FQNEAQ (reference sequence). With 5 bases removed from V and 0 bases from J, the gap between germline ends came to 14 bases. This CDR3 comprises 16 residues. In DNA, the CDR3 is TGTGCCAGCAGCGCTTTTGAAGACATCTCTGGAAACACCATATATTTT. Translating it yields CASSAFEDISGNTIYF.

This sequence joins TRBV7-2 and TRBJ2-7, with TRBD2 identical over 11 bases. Trimming at V came to 5 bases and at J to 0 bases, leaving 9 bases not matched to a gene. The CDR3 is made up of 17 amino acids. Germline V gives CDR1 SGHTA, CDR2 FQGNSA. Here the CDR3 DNA reads TGTGCCAGCAGCCTACTAGTTAGCGGGGGGGCCTCCTACGAGCAGTACTTC. It is translated as CASSLLVSGGASYEQYF.

The V gene is TRBV19, the J gene TRBJ2-7; D not certain. The CDR3 is 14 amino acids. The ends were cut back, 5 bases at V and 6 bases at J, with 17 bases in the middle. CDR1 is LNHDA and CDR2 is SQIVND in the germline V gene (reference sequence). CDR3 nucleotides: TGTGCCAGTAGTTTAGGTCCAGGTCGGAGCGAGCAGTACTTC. Amino acids: CASSLGPGRSEQYF.

J is TRBJ1-6 and V is TRBV9, with TRBD1 identical over 8 bases. The CDR3 is made up of 16 amino acids. V lost 3 bases, J lost 5 bases, and 7 bases stayed unmatched. Germline CDR1 SGDLS, CDR2 YYNGEE. The CDR3 loop reads CASSEGGQDNNSPLHF. Here the CDR3 DNA reads TGTGCCAGCAGCGAAGGGGGACAGGATAATAATTCACCCCTCCACTTT.

Many counts were recorded for this clonotype. The chain recombines TRBV15 with TRBJ2-1, with a possible D match to TRBD2 (5 bases). The CDR3 is 15 residues long. Germline lookup yields CDR1 LNHNV and CDR2 YYDKDF (reference sequence). The germline V and J ends were trimmed by 1 base and 7 bases, with 14 bases remaining between them. The CDR3 protein is CATSRAGSDGNEQFF. The CDR3 bases are TGTGCCACCAGCAGAGCGGGTAGCGACGGGAATGAGCAGTTCTTC.

V is TRBV7-2 and J is TRBJ2-2; 9 nucleotides agree with TRBD2. Germline V lookup: CDR1 SGHTA, CDR2 FQGNSA. This CDR3 comprises 14 residues. J gave up 7 bases and V 5 bases, and 5 bases lay outside the gene matches. The CDR3 loop is CASSMRGGIGELFF. CDR3 nucleotides: TGTGCCAGCAGCATGCGGGGGGGCATCGGGGAGCTGTTTTTT.

The chain uses TRBV12-3 or TRBV12-4 and TRBJ2-1; the D is unclear. The CDR3 is 12 residues long. V gave up 7 bases and J gave up 8 bases, with 12 bases separating them. CDR3 residues: CASMSRVYEQFF. The CDR3 nucleotides read TGTGCCAGCATGTCCAGAGTCTATGAGCAGTTCTTC.